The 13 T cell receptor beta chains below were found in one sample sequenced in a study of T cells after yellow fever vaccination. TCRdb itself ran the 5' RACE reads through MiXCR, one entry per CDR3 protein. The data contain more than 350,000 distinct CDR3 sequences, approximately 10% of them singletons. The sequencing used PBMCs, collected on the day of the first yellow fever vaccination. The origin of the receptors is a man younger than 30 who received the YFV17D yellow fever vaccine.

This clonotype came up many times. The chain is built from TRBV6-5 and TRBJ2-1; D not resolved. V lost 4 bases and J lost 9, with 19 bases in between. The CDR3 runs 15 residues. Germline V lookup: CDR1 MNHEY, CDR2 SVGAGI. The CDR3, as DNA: TGTGCCAGCAGTTCTCCCACAAAATCTACGGGTGAGCAGTTCTTC. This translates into CASSSPTKSTGEQFF.

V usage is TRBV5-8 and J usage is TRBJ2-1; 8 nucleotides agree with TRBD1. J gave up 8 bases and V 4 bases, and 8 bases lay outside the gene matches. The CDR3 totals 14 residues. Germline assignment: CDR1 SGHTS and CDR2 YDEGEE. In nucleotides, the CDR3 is TGTGCCAGCAGCCGCCAGACAGGGGATCATGAGCAGTTCTTC. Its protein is CASSRQTGDHEQFF.

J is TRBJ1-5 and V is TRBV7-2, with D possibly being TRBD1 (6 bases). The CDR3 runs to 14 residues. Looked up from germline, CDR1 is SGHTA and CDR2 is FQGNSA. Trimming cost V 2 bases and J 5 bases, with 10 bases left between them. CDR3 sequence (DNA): TGTGCCAGCAGCTTACAAGGGGGGCATCAGCCCCAGCATTTT. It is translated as CASSLQGGHQPQHF.

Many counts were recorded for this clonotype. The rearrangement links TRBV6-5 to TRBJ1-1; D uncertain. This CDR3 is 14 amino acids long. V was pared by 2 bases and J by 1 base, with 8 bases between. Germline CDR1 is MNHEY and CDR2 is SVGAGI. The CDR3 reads CASSYAVKNTEAFF. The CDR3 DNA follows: TGTGCCAGCAGTTACGCAGTGAAGAACACTGAAGCTTTCTTT.

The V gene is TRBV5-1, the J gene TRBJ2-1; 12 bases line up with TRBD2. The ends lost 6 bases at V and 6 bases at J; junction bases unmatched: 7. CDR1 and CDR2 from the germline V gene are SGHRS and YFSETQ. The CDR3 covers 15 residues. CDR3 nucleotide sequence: TGCGCCAGCATGAGGCTAGCGGGGGGGACCAATGAGCAGTTCTTC. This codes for CASMRLAGGTNEQFF.

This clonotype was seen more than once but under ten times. This chain's CDR3 is CASSSTGTGPYGYTF. CDR3 nucleotide sequence: TGTGCCAGCAGCTCAACCGGGACAGGGCCCTATGGCTACACCTTC. The V gene is TRBV3-1, the J gene TRBJ1-2, with 9 bases identical to TRBD1. CDR1 is LGHDT and CDR2 is YNNKEL in the germline V gene (reference sequence). The CDR3 runs 15 residues. V lost 5 bases, J lost 4 bases, and 8 bases stayed unmatched. The full variable domain, completed using reference TRBV3-1 and TRBJ1-2, is DTAVSQTPKYLVTQMGNDKSIKCEQNLGHDTMYWYKQDSKKFLKIMFSYNNKELIINETVPNRFSPKSPDKAHLNLHINSLELGDSAVYFCASSSTGTGPYGYTFGSGTRLTVV.

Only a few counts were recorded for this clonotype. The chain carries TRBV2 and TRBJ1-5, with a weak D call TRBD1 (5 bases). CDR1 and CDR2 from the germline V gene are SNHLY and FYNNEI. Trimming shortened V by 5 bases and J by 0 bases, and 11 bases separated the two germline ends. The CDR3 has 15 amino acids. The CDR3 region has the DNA TGTGCCAGCAGTTCCGAGGGGTTTAGCAATCAGCCCCAGCATTTT. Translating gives CASSSEGFSNQPQHF.

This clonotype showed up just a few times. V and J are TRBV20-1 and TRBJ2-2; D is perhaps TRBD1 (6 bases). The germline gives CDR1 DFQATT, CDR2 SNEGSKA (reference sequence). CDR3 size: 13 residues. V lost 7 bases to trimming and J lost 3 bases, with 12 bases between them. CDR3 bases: TGCAGTGTTATAGGGACATACACCGGGGAGCTGTTTTTT. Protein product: CSVIGTYTGELFF.

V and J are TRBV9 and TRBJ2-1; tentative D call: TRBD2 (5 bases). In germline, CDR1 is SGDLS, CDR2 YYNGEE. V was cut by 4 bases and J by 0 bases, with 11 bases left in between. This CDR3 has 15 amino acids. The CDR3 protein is CASSPRGDSYNEQFF. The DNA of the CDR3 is TGTGCCAGCAGCCCTCGGGGAGACTCCTACAATGAGCAGTTCTTC.

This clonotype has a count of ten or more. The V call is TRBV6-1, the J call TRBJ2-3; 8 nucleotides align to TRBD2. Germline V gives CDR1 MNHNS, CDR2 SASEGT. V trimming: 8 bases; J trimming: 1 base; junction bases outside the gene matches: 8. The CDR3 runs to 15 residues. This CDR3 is CASGMLAGRTDTQYF. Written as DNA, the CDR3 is TGTGCCAGCGGGATGTTAGCGGGACGCACAGATACGCAGTATTTT.

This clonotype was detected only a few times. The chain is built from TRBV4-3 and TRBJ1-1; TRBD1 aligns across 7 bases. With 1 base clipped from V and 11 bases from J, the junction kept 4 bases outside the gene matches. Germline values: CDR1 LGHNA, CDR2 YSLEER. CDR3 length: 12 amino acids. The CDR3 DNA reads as TGCGCCAGCAGCCAAGGCCCAGGGGGGGCTTTCTTT. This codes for CASSQGPGGAFF.

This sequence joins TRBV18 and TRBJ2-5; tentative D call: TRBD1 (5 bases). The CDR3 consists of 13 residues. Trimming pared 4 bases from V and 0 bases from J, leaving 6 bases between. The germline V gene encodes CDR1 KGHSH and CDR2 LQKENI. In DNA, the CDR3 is TGTGCCAGCTCACAGGGGAACCAAGAGACCCAGTACTTC. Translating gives CASSQGNQETQYF.

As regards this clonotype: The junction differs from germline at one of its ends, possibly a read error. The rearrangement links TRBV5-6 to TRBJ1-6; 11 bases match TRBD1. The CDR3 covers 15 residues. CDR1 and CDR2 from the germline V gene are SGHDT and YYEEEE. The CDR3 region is CASNLRGTGGSPLHF. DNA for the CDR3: TGTGCCAGCAACTTGAGAGGGACAGGGGGTTCACCCCTCCACTTT.